Sequencing of this TCR beta chain was carried out in a study of T cell responses to AZD1222 COVID-19 vaccine. Points on this clone: Its cognate antigen is unknown.

Study outcomes and limitations: Spike-specific TCR repertoires showed rising breadth and depth after two AZD1222 doses. Of spike-specific TCRs, nearly half reportedly target regions left unmutated in variants. After the peak T cell response, and only then, were repertoires sampled.

Pooling covered second doses at about 4 or about 12 weeks. Measured with immunoSEQ multiplex PCR; TCRdb has only the in-frame clones, and not every one. The sample has tens of thousands of clones, 85% to 90% seen once. Germline lookup yields CDR1 LNHDA and CDR2 SQIVND (reference sequence). CDR3 length: 15 amino acids. Trimming shortened V by 6 bases and J by 6 bases, and 18 bases separated the two germline ends. The source of this sequence is an adult who received the AZD1222 COVID-19 vaccine. The sample consisted of peripheral blood, taken 28 days after the second AZD1222 dose. V gene TRBV19 combines with J gene TRBJ2-1; tentatively, D is TRBD1 (5 bases). The CDR3 is CASSSTGLTGNEQFF. Here the CDR3 DNA reads TGTGCCAGTAGCAGTACCGGGCTCACAGGCAATGAGCAGTTCTTC.